This TCR beta chain was recovered during a study of blood T cell repertoires in COVID-19. The overall study: T cells, B-cell-depleted T cells, or PBMCs supplied cDNA or gDNA.

Profiling relied on immunoSEQ multiplex PCR, and the TCRdb table lists in-frame clones only, not all of them. The data contain about 120,000 clones, 85% of them singletons. Germline values: CDR1 SEHNR, CDR2 FQNEAQ (reference sequence). Trimming left V 4 bases short and J 6 bases short, with 16 bases between. The length of the CDR3 is 15 residues. Sample: peripheral blood. V is TRBV7-9 and J is TRBJ2-1, with no clear D. This clonotype originated in a man aged 80 or over with active or convalescent COVID-19. The CDR3 sequence is CASSSLERLINEQFF. The CDR3 DNA sequence: TGTGCCAGCAGCTCCCTAGAAAGGTTGATCAATGAGCAGTTCTTC.